Listed below are T cell receptor beta chains from one sample, sequenced in a study of CD8+ T cells in alopecia areata. Method: immunoSEQ multiplex PCR; TCRdb's copy keeps in-frame clones and lacks some. In the table there are around 210,000 clones, more than 55% of which are singletons. The sample comprised CD8+ T cells sorted from blood. The receptors shown here come from a human donor in good health. The CDR3 runs from the conserved cysteine through the conserved F or W. D genes are given only for firm matches. The listing skips clone size in some rows; elsewhere it reads once, few, many or a size class.

CDR3aa | CDR3nt | j_gene | abundance | v_gene | d_gene
CATSRDRQANQPQHF | TGTGCCACCAGCAGAGACCGGCAGGCGAATCAGCCCCAGCATTTT | TRBJ1-5 | NA | TRBV15 | NA
CSVGDSEYTEAFF | TGCAGCGTTGGAGACAGCGAATACACTGAAGCTTTCTTT | TRBJ1-1 | few | TRBV29-1 | NA
CASSNGRLLQGPDYGYTF | TGTGCCAGCAGCAACGGAAGACTCTTGCAGGGGCCAGACTATGGCTACACCTTC | TRBJ1-2 | NA | TRBV7-2 | NA
CASSLDLSANYGYTF | TGTGCCAGCAGCTTAGATCTGTCAGCTAACTATGGCTACACCTTC | TRBJ1-2 | once | TRBV11-2 | NA
CASGQGQGQETQYF | TGTGCCAGTGGGCAGGGACAGGGCCAAGAGACCCAGTACTTC | TRBJ2-5 | NA | TRBV2 | TRBD1
CASSLGLQPQHF | TGTGCCAGCAGCTTAGGCCTCCAGCCCCAGCATTTT | TRBJ1-5 | NA | TRBV13 | NA
CASRTGTANEKLFF | TGTGCCAGCAGGACCGGGACGGCGAATGAAAAACTGTTTTTT | TRBJ1-4 | few | TRBV6-6 | NA
CASSQSDPLREQYF | TGCGCCAGCAGTCAATCGGACCCCCTACGGGAGCAGTACTTC | TRBJ2-7 | NA | TRBV23-1 | NA
CATSPGEAYEQYF | TGTGCCACCTCACCGGGGGAGGCCTACGAGCAGTACTTC | TRBJ2-7 | few | TRBV15 | NA
CASSPEGTGANEQYF | TGTGCCAGCAGCCCGGAGGGGACTGGGGCAAACGAGCAGTACTTC | TRBJ2-7 | few | TRBV5-4 | NA
CSVEDGRQRTDTQYF | TGCAGCGTTGAAGATGGGAGACAGCGCACAGATACGCAGTATTTT | TRBJ2-3 | NA | TRBV29-1 | NA
CASSFETGQETQYF | TGCGCCAGCAGCTTCGAGACAGGACAAGAGACCCAGTACTTC | TRBJ2-5 | few | TRBV5-1 | NA
CASSAGTGETYGYTF | TGCGCCAGCAGCGCCGGGACAGGGGAAACCTATGGCTACACCTTC | TRBJ1-2 | few | TRBV5-1 | TRBD1
CASWGQGAYEQYF | TGCGCCAGCTGGGGACAGGGGGCTTACGAGCAGTACTTC | TRBJ2-7 | NA | TRBV5-1 | TRBD1
CASSFGTGNSPLHF | TGTGCCAGCAGTTTCGGGACAGGGAATTCACCCCTCCACTTT | TRBJ1-6 | few | TRBV27 | TRBD1
CSVEGGSLTKNIQYF | TGCAGCGTTGAAGGGGGAAGTCTAACCAAAAACATTCAGTACTTC | TRBJ2-4 | NA | TRBV29-1 | NA
CASGLNGGTYEQYF | TGTGCCAGCGGCCTTAACGGGGGGACCTACGAGCAGTACTTC | TRBJ2-7 | NA | TRBV27 | TRBD2
CASSFGTSGGYEQYF | TGTGCCAGCAGCTTTGGGACTAGCGGGGGCTACGAGCAGTACTTC | TRBJ2-7 | NA | TRBV11-2 | TRBD2
CASSLSFQPQHF | TGTGCCAGCAGCTTATCTTTTCAGCCCCAGCATTTT | TRBJ1-5 | once | TRBV7-8 | NA
CASSRTGEGYEQYF | TGTGCCAGCAGCCGGACAGGGGAGGGATACGAGCAGTACTTC | TRBJ2-7 | few | TRBV2 | TRBD1
CASSSGTGVTEAFF | TGTGCCAGCAGCTCCGGGACAGGGGTCACTGAAGCTTTCTTT | TRBJ1-1 | few | TRBV13 | TRBD1
CASRKAGALDQPQHF | TGTGCCAGCAGGAAGGCGGGGGCGCTTGATCAGCCCCAGCATTTT | TRBJ1-5 | NA | TRBV27 | NA
CASSTGQVNTEAFF | TGCGCCAGCAGCACGGGACAAGTGAACACTGAAGCTTTCTTT | TRBJ1-1 | few | TRBV5-1 | NA
CASSQEQGIGSPLHF | TGCGCCAGCAGCCAAGAGCAGGGTATAGGATCACCCCTCCACTTT | TRBJ1-6 | NA | TRBV4-1 | NA
CASSQGGYEQYF | TGTGCCAGCAGCCAAGGCGGGTACGAGCAGTACTTC | TRBJ2-7 | few | TRBV14 | NA
CASRATGGGEAFF | TGTGCCAGCAGGGCGACAGGGGGCGGTGAAGCTTTCTTT | TRBJ1-1 | NA | TRBV4-2 | TRBD1
CSVEGGQSYGYTF | TGCAGCGTTGAAGGGGGACAGAGCTATGGCTACACCTTC | TRBJ1-2 | NA | TRBV29-1 | TRBD1
CASFPGGTANTEAFF | TGTGCCAGCTTCCCCGGAGGGACAGCGAACACTGAAGCTTTCTTT | TRBJ1-1 | few | TRBV7-2 | TRBD1
CASSLRGQNYEQYF | TGTGCCAGCAGCTTAAGAGGGCAGAACTACGAGCAGTACTTC | TRBJ2-7 | few | TRBV7-9 | NA
CSAPGSSSYNEQFF | TGCAGCGCTCCGGGCTCCAGCTCCTACAATGAGCAGTTCTTC | TRBJ2-1 | NA | TRBV29-1 | NA
CAWSPGSTGELFF | TGTGCCTGGAGTCCGGGGAGTACCGGGGAGCTGTTTTTT | TRBJ2-2 | once | TRBV30 | NA
CASSESNSNEQFF | TGCGCCAGCAGTGAGTCGAATAGCAATGAGCAGTTCTTC | TRBJ2-1 | few | TRBV10-2 | NA
CARKGQSAQETQYF | TGTGCCAGGAAGGGACAGTCGGCGCAAGAGACCCAGTACTTC | TRBJ2-5 | NA | TRBV21-1 | NA
CASSHLTSGTYEQYF | TGCGCCAGCAGCCACTTGACTAGCGGTACCTACGAGCAGTACTTC | TRBJ2-7 | NA | TRBV4-1 | TRBD2
CASSVEADTQYF | TGTGCCAGCAGCGTAGAGGCAGATACGCAGTATTTT | TRBJ2-3 | NA | TRBV9 | NA
CASSQEPLAGGQDTQYF | TGCGCCAGCAGCCAAGAGCCTCTAGCGGGGGGGCAAGATACGCAGTATTTT | TRBJ2-3 | NA | TRBV4-1 | TRBD2
CASSHFSGTGSNYEQFF | TGCGCCAGCAGCCACTTTTCCGGGACAGGTTCCAACTATGAGCAGTTCTTC | TRBJ2-1 | NA | TRBV5-1 | TRBD1
CASSQGQNSYEQYF | TGCGCCAGCAGCCAAGGTCAGAACTCCTACGAGCAGTACTTC | TRBJ2-7 | NA | TRBV4-1 | NA
CASSPRGPAVEAFF | TGCGCCAGCAGCCCCAGGGGGCCCGCCGTTGAAGCTTTCTTT | TRBJ1-1 | NA | TRBV5-1 | TRBD1
CASSATGTEAFF | TGTGCCAGCAGCGCCACCGGGACAGAAGCTTTCTTT | TRBJ1-1 | few | TRBV7-9 | NA
CASSPGQGVSYEQYF | TGTGCCAGTAGTCCCGGACAGGGTGTATCCTACGAGCAGTACTTC | TRBJ2-7 | few | TRBV19 | TRBD1
CASSPEPQGVNSGANVLTF | TGTGCCAGCTCACCCGAACCGCAGGGGGTAAACTCTGGGGCCAACGTCCTGACTTTC | TRBJ2-6 | NA | TRBV18 | TRBD1
CASSPQGGTQYF | TGTGCCAGCAGCCCTCAAGGCGGGACCCAGTACTTC | TRBJ2-5 | NA | TRBV9 | NA
CASSSTGAIYGYTF | TGTGCCAGCAGTTCTACAGGGGCTATCTATGGCTACACCTTC | TRBJ1-2 | NA | TRBV6-5 | TRBD1
CASSLAGFQETQYF | TGTGCCAGCAGCTTGGCCGGCTTTCAAGAGACCCAGTACTTC | TRBJ2-5 | NA | TRBV5-6 | NA
CASSPRGAGELFF | TGTGCCAGTAGTCCCCGGGGGGCCGGGGAGCTGTTTTTT | TRBJ2-2 | few | TRBV19 | TRBD2
CASGLNSGVYSNQPQHF | TGTGCTAGTGGTTTGAATTCAGGTGTCTATAGCAATCAGCCCCAGCATTTT | TRBJ1-5 | NA | TRBV12-5 | NA
CASRAAGYNEQFF | TGTGCCTCCCGGGCGGCGGGATACAATGAGCAGTTCTTC | TRBJ2-1 | NA | TRBV2 | NA
CSVERGNTEAFF | TGCAGCGTTGAAAGGGGGAACACTGAAGCTTTCTTT | TRBJ1-1 | few | TRBV29-1 | NA
CASSGYLISDEKLFF | TGTGCCAGCAGTGGGTACCTAATAAGCGATGAAAAACTGTTTTTT | TRBJ1-4 | few | TRBV28 | NA
CASSRANRVGMNTEAFF | TGTGCCAGCAGCCGCGCGAACAGGGTCGGAATGAACACTGAAGCTTTCTTT | TRBJ1-1 | NA | TRBV5-6 | NA
CASSEPGGPGEAFF | TGCGCCAGCAGTGAGCCCGGGGGCCCGGGTGAAGCTTTCTTT | TRBJ1-1 | NA | TRBV10-1 | NA